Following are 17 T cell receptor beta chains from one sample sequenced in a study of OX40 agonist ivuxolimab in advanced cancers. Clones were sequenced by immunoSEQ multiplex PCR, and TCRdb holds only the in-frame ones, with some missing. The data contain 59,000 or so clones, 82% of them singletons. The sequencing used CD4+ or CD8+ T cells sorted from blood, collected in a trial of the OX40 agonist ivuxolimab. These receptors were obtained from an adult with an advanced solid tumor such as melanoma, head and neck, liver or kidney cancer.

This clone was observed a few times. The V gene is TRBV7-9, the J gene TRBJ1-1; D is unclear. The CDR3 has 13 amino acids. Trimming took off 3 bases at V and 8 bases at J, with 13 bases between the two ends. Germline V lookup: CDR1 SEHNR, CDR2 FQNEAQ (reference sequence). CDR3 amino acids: CASSLGSPTEAFF. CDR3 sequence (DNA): TGTGCCAGCAGCTTGGGGTCCCCGACCGAAGCTTTCTTT.

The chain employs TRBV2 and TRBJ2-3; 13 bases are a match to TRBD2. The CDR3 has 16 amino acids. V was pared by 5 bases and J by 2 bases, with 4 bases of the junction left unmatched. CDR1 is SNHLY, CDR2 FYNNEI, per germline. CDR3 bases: TGTGCCAGCAGTCGCGGGACTAGCGGGAACACAGATACGCAGTATTTT. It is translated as CASSRGTSGNTDTQYF.

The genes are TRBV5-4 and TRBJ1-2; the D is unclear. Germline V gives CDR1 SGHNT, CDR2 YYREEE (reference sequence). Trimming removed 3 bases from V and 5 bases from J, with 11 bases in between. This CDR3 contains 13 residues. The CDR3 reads CASSSLSLYGYTF. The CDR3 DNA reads TGTGCCAGCAGCTCCCTTTCTCTTTATGGCTACACCTTC.

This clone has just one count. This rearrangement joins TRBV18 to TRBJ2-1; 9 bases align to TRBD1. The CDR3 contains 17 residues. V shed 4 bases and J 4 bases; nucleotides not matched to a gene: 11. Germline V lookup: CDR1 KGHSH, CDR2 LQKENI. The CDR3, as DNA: TGTGCCAGCTCACGAACGACAGGGGGGCTTGATTACAATGAGCAGTTCTTC. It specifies CASSRTTGGLDYNEQFF.

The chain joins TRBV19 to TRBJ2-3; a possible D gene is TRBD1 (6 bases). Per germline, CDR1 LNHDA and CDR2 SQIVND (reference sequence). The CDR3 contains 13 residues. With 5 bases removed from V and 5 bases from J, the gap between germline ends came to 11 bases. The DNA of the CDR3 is TGTGCCAGTAGTGTGCGAGGGGGAGATACGCAGTATTTT. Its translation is CASSVRGGDTQYF.

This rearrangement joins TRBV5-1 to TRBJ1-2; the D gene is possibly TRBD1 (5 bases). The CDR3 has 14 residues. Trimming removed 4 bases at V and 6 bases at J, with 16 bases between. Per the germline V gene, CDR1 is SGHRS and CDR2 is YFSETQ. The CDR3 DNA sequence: TGCGCCAGCAGCGACCGACAGTCCGCCGATGGCTACACCTTC. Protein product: CASSDRQSADGYTF.

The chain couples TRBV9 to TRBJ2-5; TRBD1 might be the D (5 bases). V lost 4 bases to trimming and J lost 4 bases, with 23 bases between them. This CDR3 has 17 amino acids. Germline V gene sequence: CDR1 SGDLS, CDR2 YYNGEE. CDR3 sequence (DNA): TGTGCCAGCAGCCAATCCGTTCGGGCAGGGCAGGGAGAGACCCAGTACTTC. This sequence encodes CASSQSVRAGQGETQYF. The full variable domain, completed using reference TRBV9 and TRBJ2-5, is DSGVTQTPKHLITATGQRVTLRCSPRSGDLSVYWYQQSLDQGLQFLIQYYNGEERAKGNILERFSAQQFPDLHSELNLSSLELGDSALYFCASSQSVRAGQGETQYFGPGTRLLVL.

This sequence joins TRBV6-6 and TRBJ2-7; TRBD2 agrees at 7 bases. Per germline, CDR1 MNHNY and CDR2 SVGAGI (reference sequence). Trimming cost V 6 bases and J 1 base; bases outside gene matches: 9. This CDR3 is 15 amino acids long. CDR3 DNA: TGTGCCAGCAGCCCCCGGGTCGGGGGGTCCTACGAGCAGTACTTC. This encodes CASSPRVGGSYEQYF.

The CDR3 coding sequence is TGCAGCGTTGGGGACAGGGTGGGCGGCGGGGAGCTGTTTTTT. Amino acid sequence: CSVGDRVGGGELFF. This chain joins TRBV29-1 and TRBJ2-2; 9 bases agree with TRBD1. The junction had 7 bases not matched to a gene; V was cut back by 4 bases and J by 7 bases. Germline CDR1 is SQVTM and CDR2 is ANQGSEA. CDR3 length: 14 amino acids.

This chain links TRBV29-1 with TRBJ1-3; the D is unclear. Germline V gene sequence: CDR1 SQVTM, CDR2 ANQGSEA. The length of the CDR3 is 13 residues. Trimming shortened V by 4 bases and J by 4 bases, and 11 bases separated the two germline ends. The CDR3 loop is CSVGLGSGNTIYF. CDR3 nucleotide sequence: TGCAGCGTTGGCCTAGGCTCAGGAAACACCATATATTTT.

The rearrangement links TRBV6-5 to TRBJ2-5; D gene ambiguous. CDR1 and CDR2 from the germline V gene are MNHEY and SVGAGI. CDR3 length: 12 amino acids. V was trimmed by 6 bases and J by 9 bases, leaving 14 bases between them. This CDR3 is CASSLASGPQYF. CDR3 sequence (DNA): TGTGCCAGCAGCCTCGCCAGTGGGCCCCAGTACTTC.

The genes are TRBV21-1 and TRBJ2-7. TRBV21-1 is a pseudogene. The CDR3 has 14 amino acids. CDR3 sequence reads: CASSKGQETYEQYF. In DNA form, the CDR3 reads TGTGCCAGCAGCAAAGGGCAGGAGACCTACGAGCAGTACTTC.

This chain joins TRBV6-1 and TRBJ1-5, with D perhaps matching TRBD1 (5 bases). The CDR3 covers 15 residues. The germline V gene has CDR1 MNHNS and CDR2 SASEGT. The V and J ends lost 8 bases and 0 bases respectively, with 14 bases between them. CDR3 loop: CASRMGRFSNQPQHF. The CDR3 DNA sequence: TGTGCCAGCCGGATGGGGCGGTTTAGCAATCAGCCCCAGCATTTT.

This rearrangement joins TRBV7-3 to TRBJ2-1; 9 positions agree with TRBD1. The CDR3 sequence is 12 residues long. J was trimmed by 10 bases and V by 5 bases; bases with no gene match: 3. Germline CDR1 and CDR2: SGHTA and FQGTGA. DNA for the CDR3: TGTGCCAGCAGCCCCGGACAGGGGGAGCAGTTCTTC. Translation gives CASSPGQGEQFF. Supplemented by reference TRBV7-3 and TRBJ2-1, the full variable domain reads GAGVSQTPSNKVTEKGKYVELRCDPISGHTALYWYRQSLGQGPEFLIYFQGTGAADDSGLPNDRFFAVRPEGSVSTLKIQRTERGDSAVYLCASSPGQGEQFFGPGTRLTVL.

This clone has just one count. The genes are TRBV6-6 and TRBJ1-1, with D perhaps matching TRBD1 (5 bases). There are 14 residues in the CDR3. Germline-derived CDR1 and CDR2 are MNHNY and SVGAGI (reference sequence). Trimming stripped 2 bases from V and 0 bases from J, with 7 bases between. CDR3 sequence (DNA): TGTGCCAGCAGTTACGGGGGTATGAACACTGAAGCTTTCTTT. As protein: CASSYGGMNTEAFF.

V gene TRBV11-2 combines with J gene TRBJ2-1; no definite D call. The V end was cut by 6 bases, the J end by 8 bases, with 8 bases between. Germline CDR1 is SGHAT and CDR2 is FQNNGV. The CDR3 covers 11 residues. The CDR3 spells CASSPRDEQFF. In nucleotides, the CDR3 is TGTGCCAGCAGTCCACGCGATGAGCAGTTCTTC. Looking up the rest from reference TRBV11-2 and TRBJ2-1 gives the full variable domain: EAGVAQSPRYKIIEKRQSVAFWCNPISGHATLYWYQQILGQGPKLLIQFQNNGVVDDSQLPKDRFSAERLKGVDSTLKIQPAKLEDSAVYLCASSPRDEQFFGPGTRLTVL.

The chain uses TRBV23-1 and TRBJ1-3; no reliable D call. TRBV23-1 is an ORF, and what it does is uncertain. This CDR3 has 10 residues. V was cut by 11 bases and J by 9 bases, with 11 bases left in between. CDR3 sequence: CACERATIYF. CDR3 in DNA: TGCGCCTGCGAGAGGGCCACCATATATTTT.